This TCR beta chain was recorded in a study of graft-versus-host responses after intestinal transplantation. Across the study: Transplantation in recipients was multivisceral, liver-intestinal, or isolated intestinal. Uniformly, recipients were administered anti-thymocyte globulin induction with subsequent tacrolimus and steroids for roughly three years.

TCRdb keeps only in-frame clones here, not all; method: immunoSEQ multiplex PCR. Among about 19,000 clones listed, under 40% were seen once. The V and J ends lost 0 bases and 0 bases respectively, with 7 bases between them. There are 16 residues in the CDR3. Germline CDR1 SGHRS, CDR2 YFSETQ. The researchers put approximately 200,000 CFSE-labeled responder cells into plates with approximately 200,000 irradiated, violet-dye-labeled stimulator cells. Study-level results: Ileal or blood samples showed some GvH clones first, and such clones were also found in recipient marrow.

This TCR was sampled from a human patient who was an organ donor for intestinal transplantation. This specimen was alloreactive CD4+ T cells from a mixed lymphocyte reaction culture, taken before transplantation. The sample's subset: CFSE-low proliferating T cells sorted from roughly six-day pre-transplant mixed lymphocyte reaction (GvH or HvG direction). The chain combines TRBV5-1 with TRBJ2-6; D gene uncertain. This CDR3 reads CASSLVVLSGANVLTF. In DNA, the CDR3 is TGCGCCAGCAGCTTGGTGGTTCTCTCTGGGGCCAACGTCCTGACTTTC.